Following are 27 T cell receptor beta chains from one sample sequenced in a study of cytomegalovirus exposure and HLA in healthy donors. Data came from immunoSEQ multiplex PCR; TCRdb stores just in-frame clones and leaves some out. The sample lists over 120,000 clones; about 88% were seen once. The sequenced sample consisted of PBMCs. The receptors come from a young woman in good health and CMV-seropositive.

The V gene is TRBV6-5, the J gene TRBJ2-5, with D perhaps TRBD2 (6 bases). The CDR3 has 13 amino acids. Trimming shortened V by 8 bases and J by 7 bases, and 17 bases separated the two germline ends. Germline CDR1 is MNHEY and CDR2 is SVGAGI. The CDR3 loop is CASRGGGPGTQYF. In DNA, the CDR3 is TGTGCCAGCCGGGGAGGAGGTCCCGGGACCCAGTACTTC.

The chain uses TRBV7-3 and TRBJ2-2, with TRBD2 matching 10 bases. The CDR3 has 15 amino acids. V dropped 4 bases and J dropped 4; count of bases not matched to a gene: 3. Germline values: CDR1 SGHTA, CDR2 FQGTGA. Written as DNA, the CDR3 is TGTGCCAGCAGCTCGAGCGGGGGGGCCACCGGGGAGCTGTTTTTT. Amino acids: CASSSSGGATGELFF.

The rearrangement uses TRBV27 and TRBJ2-3, with D possibly matching TRBD2 (7 bases). The CDR3 loop spans 16 amino acids. The V and J ends lost 3 bases and 0 bases respectively, with 13 bases between them. Germline values: CDR1 MNHEY, CDR2 SMNVEV (reference sequence). The CDR3 loop reads CASSFLAGASTDTQYF. DNA for the CDR3: TGTGCCAGCAGTTTCTTGGCGGGGGCCAGCACAGATACGCAGTATTTT.

The chain is built from TRBV5-4 and TRBJ1-3; D is uncertain. The CDR3 runs to 15 residues. Trimming cost V 4 bases and J 4 bases, with 15 bases left between them. Looked up from germline, CDR1 is SGHNT and CDR2 is YYREEE (reference sequence). CDR3 amino acids: CASSREGRVGNTIYF. CDR3 coding DNA: TGTGCCAGCAGCCGGGAGGGAAGGGTAGGAAACACCATATATTTT.

The rearrangement joins TRBV28 to TRBJ1-2; D unclear. Trimming shortened V by 5 bases and J by 5 bases, and 6 bases separated the two germline ends. In germline, CDR1 is MDHEN, CDR2 SYDVKM. This CDR3 is 11 amino acids long. In nucleotides, the CDR3 is TGTGCCAGCAGTCCAGCGTATGGCTACACCTTC. It is translated as CASSPAYGYTF.

The V gene is TRBV6-5, the J gene TRBJ2-7; TRBD1 matches 7 bases. This CDR3 comprises 15 residues. Germline lookup yields CDR1 MNHEY and CDR2 SVGAGI. Losses at the gene ends were 2 bases for V and 2 bases for J; bases not matched to a gene: 6. The CDR3 reads CASSYLPGTAYEQYF. CDR3 nucleotide sequence: TGTGCCAGCAGTTACCTTCCGGGGACAGCCTACGAGCAGTACTTC.

The gene calls are TRBV5-4 and TRBJ2-7; D possibly corresponds to TRBD1 (6 bases). The CDR3 has 14 amino acids. Germline V CDR1 and CDR2: SGHNT, YYREEE (reference sequence). Trimming removed 4 bases from V and 3 bases from J, with 14 bases in between. CDR3 bases: TGTGCCAGCAGCCATACTCAAGGGGGCTACGAGCAGTACTTC. Translated: CASSHTQGGYEQYF.

The rearrangement uses TRBV7-2 and TRBJ2-5; the D gene is possibly TRBD2 (5 bases). The CDR3 has 13 amino acids. Trimming shortened V by 1 base and J by 3 bases, and 6 bases separated the two germline ends. CDR1 is SGHTA, CDR2 FQGNSA, per germline. CDR3 residues: CASSLEREETQYF. CDR3 DNA: TGTGCCAGCAGCTTAGAGAGGGAAGAGACCCAGTACTTC.

The V call is TRBV27, the J call TRBJ1-2, with 7 bases aligning to TRBD1. Trimming took 6 bases from V and 2 from J; bases not matched to a gene: 12. Germline V gene sequence: CDR1 MNHEY, CDR2 SMNVEV (reference sequence). This CDR3 has 16 residues. CDR3 protein: CASSPNTATGNYGYTF. Here the CDR3 DNA reads TGTGCCAGCAGCCCAAACACCGCGACAGGGAACTATGGCTACACCTTC.

This clone is labeled medium-sized (0.01 to 0.1%). The genes are TRBV28 and TRBJ2-7; D is ambiguous. This CDR3 is built from 12 residues. Germline-derived CDR1 and CDR2 are MDHEN and SYDVKM. V lost 2 bases and J lost 3, with 5 bases in between. CDR3 in DNA: TGTGCCAGCAGTTTAGACTTCTACGAGCAGTACTTC. Translation: CASSLDFYEQYF.

The genes are TRBV5-6 and TRBJ2-7; D is ambiguous. The CDR3 covers 14 residues. Trimming stripped 0 bases from V and 6 bases from J, with 13 bases between. CDR1 and CDR2 (germline): SGHDT, YYEEEE. CDR3 DNA: TGTGCCAGCAGCTTGGCCTATGGGCTTCCCGAGCAGTACTTC. It yields the protein CASSLAYGLPEQYF.

The chain employs TRBV2 and TRBJ2-3; TRBD2 aligns across 11 bases. Germline-derived CDR1 and CDR2 are SNHLY and FYNNEI. The CDR3 covers 14 residues. V lost 8 bases to trimming and J lost 4 bases; unmatched junction nucleotides: 5. CDR3 sequence reads: CASDSGGAADTQYF. DNA of the CDR3: TGTGCCAGCGATAGCGGGGGGGCAGCAGATACGCAGTATTTT.

The chain joins TRBV5-1 to TRBJ2-5, with 7 bases fitting TRBD1. This CDR3 is built from 15 residues. Germline CDR1 reads SGHRS; CDR2 reads YFSETQ. The V and J ends lost 4 bases and 6 bases, in that order; junction bases with no gene match: 12. CDR3 loop: CASSLGQTLGQTQYF. CDR3 in DNA: TGCGCCAGCAGCCTGGGACAGACATTGGGGCAGACCCAGTACTTC. The variable domain in full, with the rest retrieved from reference TRBV5-1 and TRBJ2-5, is KAGVTQTPRYLIKTRGQQVTLSCSPISGHRSVSWYQQTPGQGLQFLFEYFSETQRNKGNFPGRFSGRQFSNSRSEMNVSTLELGDSALYLCASSLGQTLGQTQYFGPGTRLLVL.

This clone was observed a few times. The rearrangement links TRBV18 to TRBJ1-6, with D perhaps TRBD1 (6 bases). Germline V gene data show CDR1 as KGHSH and CDR2 as LQKENI. The CDR3 consists of 14 residues. The V end lost 8 bases, the J end lost 6 bases, and 14 bases lay between the germline ends. The CDR3 is CASGSQGSNSPLHF. CDR3 sequence (DNA): TGTGCCAGCGGAAGCCAGGGGTCTAATTCACCCCTCCACTTT. Using reference TRBV18 and TRBJ1-6 for the parts outside the CDR3, the full variable domain is NAGVMQNPRHLVRRRGQEARLRCSPMKGHSHVYWYRQLPEEGLKFMVYLQKENIIDESGMPKERFSAEFPKEGPSILRIQQVVRGDSAAYFCASGSQGSNSPLHFGNGTRLTVT.

This chain joins TRBV7-2 and TRBJ2-5, with D possibly matching TRBD1 (5 bases). The CDR3 extends over 14 amino acids. V was trimmed by 3 bases and J by 4 bases, leaving 12 bases between them. Germline CDR1 reads SGHTA; CDR2 reads FQGNSA. CDR3 coding DNA: TGTGCCAGCAGCTTCGCAGGGTGGGGAGAGACCCAGTACTTC. Amino acid sequence: CASSFAGWGETQYF.

The sample holds one count of this clone. V gene TRBV27 combines with J gene TRBJ1-4; 8 nucleotides agree with TRBD1. The CDR3 is made up of 15 amino acids. Germline loops: CDR1 MNHEY, CDR2 SMNVEV (reference sequence). Trimming removed 4 bases from V and 8 bases from J; junction bases left unmatched: 9. As DNA, the CDR3 is TGTGCCAGCAGTTACCAGGGGGCTGCTTCCGAAAAACTGTTTTTT. This sequence encodes CASSYQGAASEKLFF.

This clone appeared once. This chain connects TRBV12-2 to TRBJ2-3; the table's D call of TRBD1 was not tested on the DNA. TRBV12-2 is designated a pseudogene. The CDR3 loop spans 19 amino acids. The CDR3 nucleotides read TGTGCAAGTCGCTTAGTGGCTTACAGGGGGCTTACCCTCACAGATACGCAGTATTTT. This translates into CASRLVAYRGLTLTDTQYF.

This chain links TRBV4-1 with TRBJ2-7; maybe TRBD1 (5 bases). Between the trimmed V and J ends, which lost 0 bases and 7 bases, there was a span of 19 bases. The length of the CDR3 is 16 residues. Per germline, CDR1 MGHRA and CDR2 YSYEKL. Here the CDR3 DNA reads TGCGCCAGCAGCCAAGAAGTTTACAGGACCCCCGCGGAGCAGTACTTC. Translation: CASSQEVYRTPAEQYF.

The V gene is TRBV9, the J gene TRBJ2-2; 8 bases are a match to TRBD1. Per germline, CDR1 SGDLS and CDR2 YYNGEE. This CDR3 contains 16 residues. Germline trimming cut 3 bases from V and 1 base from J; bases unmatched to any gene: 5. DNA for the CDR3: TGTGCCAGCAGCGGAGGGGGGACAGGGAACACCGGGGAGCTGTTTTTT. This gives the protein CASSGGGTGNTGELFF.

The V and J genes are TRBV30 and TRBJ1-6; D uncertain. CDR1 and CDR2 from the germline V gene are GTSNPN and SVGIG (reference sequence). The length of the CDR3 is 11 residues. V lost 5 bases and J 7 bases, leaving 6 bases between the germline ends. The DNA for the CDR3 is TGTGCCTGGGACAAGAATTCACCCCTCCACTTT. As protein: CAWDKNSPLHF.

V and J are TRBV7-9 and TRBJ2-1; a weak D match, TRBD1 (5 bases). V dropped 5 bases and J dropped 6 bases, with 20 bases sitting between them. Germline assignment: CDR1 SEHNR and CDR2 FQNEAQ (reference sequence). The CDR3 consists of 16 residues. The CDR3 is CASSLYRGAGSNEQFF. The CDR3 nucleotides read TGTGCCAGCAGCCTCTACCGTGGGGCCGGTTCCAATGAGCAGTTCTTC.

V usage is TRBV11-2 and J usage is TRBJ2-2; 7 nucleotides agree with TRBD1. The germline V gene encodes CDR1 SGHAT and CDR2 FQNNGV. The CDR3 has 17 residues. The trim removed 5 bases at V and 4 bases at J, leaving 13 bases unmatched. The CDR3 region is CASSPTEQTGFTGELFF. The CDR3 DNA is TGTGCCAGCAGCCCAACAGAGCAGACAGGGTTCACCGGGGAGCTGTTTTTT.

This clone has a single count. This chain joins TRBV7-9 and TRBJ2-3, with D perhaps matching TRBD1 (6 bases). V was cut by 0 bases and J by 0 bases, with 10 bases left in between. Germline V gene data show CDR1 as SEHNR and CDR2 as FQNEAQ (reference sequence). The CDR3 is 16 residues long. CDR3 protein: CASSLARTVSTDTQYF. CDR3 DNA sequence: TGTGCCAGCAGCTTAGCCCGGACAGTTAGCACAGATACGCAGTATTTT.

The chain combines TRBV2 with TRBJ1-2; TRBD1 matches 8 bases. The CDR3 has 15 residues. V was pared by 5 bases and J by 4 bases, with 9 bases of the junction left unmatched. From germline, CDR1 is SNHLY and CDR2 FYNNEI. Written as DNA, the CDR3 is TGTGCCAGCAGTTCAAGCAGGGGGCCGAGCTATGGCTACACCTTC. The encoded protein is CASSSSRGPSYGYTF.

The chain employs TRBV18 and TRBJ2-7; TRBD2 agrees at 7 bases. The trim removed 6 bases at V and 6 bases at J, leaving 11 bases unmatched. Germline V lookup: CDR1 KGHSH, CDR2 LQKENI. The CDR3 sequence is 14 residues long. For the CDR3, the DNA is TGTGCCAGCTCTCGGGACCCCCGGGAGGCCGAGCAGTACTTC. Translation gives CASSRDPREAEQYF.

The chain couples TRBV7-3 to TRBJ2-5, with unresolved D. V lost 5 bases and J 5 bases, leaving 12 bases between the germline ends. This CDR3 is 13 amino acids long. Germline CDR1 and CDR2: SGHTA and FQGTGA. Here the CDR3 reads CASSKAPRETQYF. Written as DNA, the CDR3 is TGTGCCAGCAGCAAAGCCCCGCGGGAGACCCAGTACTTC.

The J gene is TRBJ2-7, the V gene TRBV7-9; 9 nucleotides agree with TRBD1. CDR3 length equals 14 residues. CDR1 and CDR2 (germline): SEHNR, FQNEAQ (reference sequence). J was trimmed by 6 bases and V by 3 bases; bases with no gene match: 6. CDR3 in amino acids: CASSLGQGGGEQYF. CDR3 sequence (DNA): TGTGCCAGCAGCTTGGGACAGGGAGGGGGCGAGCAGTACTTC.